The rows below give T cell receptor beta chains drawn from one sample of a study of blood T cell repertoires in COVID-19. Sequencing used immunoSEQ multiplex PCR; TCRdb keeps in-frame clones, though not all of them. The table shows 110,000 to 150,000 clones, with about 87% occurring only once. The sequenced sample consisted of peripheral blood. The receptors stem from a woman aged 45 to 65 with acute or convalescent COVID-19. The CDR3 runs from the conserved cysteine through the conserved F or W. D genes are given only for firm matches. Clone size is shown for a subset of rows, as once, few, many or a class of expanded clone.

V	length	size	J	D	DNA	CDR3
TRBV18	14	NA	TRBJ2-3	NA	TGTGCCAGCTCACCACAGCAGGTCACAGATACGCAGTATTTT	CASSPQQVTDTQYF
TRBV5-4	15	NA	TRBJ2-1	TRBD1	TGTGCCAGCAGCTTAACAGGGGGTATGAACAATGAGCAGTTCTTC	CASSLTGGMNNEQFF
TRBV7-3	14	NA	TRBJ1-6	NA	TGTGCCAGCAGCCCGGACAGATCTAATTCACCCCTCCACTTT	CASSPDRSNSPLHF
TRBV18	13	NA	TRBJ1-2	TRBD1	TGTGCCAGCTCACCAGGGACAGGGACTGGCTACACCTTC	CASSPGTGTGYTF
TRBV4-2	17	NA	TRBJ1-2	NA	TGTGCCAGCAGCCAAGATGAGGGAGGGCTGCAAAACTATGGCTACACCTTC	CASSQDEGGLQNYGYTF
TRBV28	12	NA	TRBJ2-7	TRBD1	TGTGCCAGCGAGACAGGGGCCCTCGAGCAGTACTTC	CASETGALEQYF
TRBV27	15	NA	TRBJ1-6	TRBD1	TGTGCCAGCAGTTTACAGGGACAGGGGGATTCACCCCTCCACTTT	CASSLQGQGDSPLHF
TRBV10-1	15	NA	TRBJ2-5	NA	TGCGCCAGCAGTGAGTCAGGCAGGGGTGAAGAGACCCAGTACTTC	CASSESGRGEETQYF
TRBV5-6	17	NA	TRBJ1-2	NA	TGTGCCAGCAGCTTGTGGTATGGGACACCTTCAAACTATGGCTACACCTTC	CASSLWYGTPSNYGYTF
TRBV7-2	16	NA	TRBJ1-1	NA	TGTGCCAGCAGCTCGTATTGGGGCCTTTCGAACACTGAAGCTTTCTTT	CASSSYWGLSNTEAFF
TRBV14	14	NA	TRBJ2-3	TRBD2	TGTGCCAGCAGCCGGGACTATTACACAGATACGCAGTATTTT	CASSRDYYTDTQYF
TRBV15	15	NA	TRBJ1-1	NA	TGTGCCACCAGCAAGAGGGCGGAAGTGAACACTGAAGCTTTCTTT	CATSKRAEVNTEAFF
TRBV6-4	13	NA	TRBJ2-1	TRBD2	TGTGCCAGCAGCAGGGACTACTACAATGAGCAGTTCTTC	CASSRDYYNEQFF
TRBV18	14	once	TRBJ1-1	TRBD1	TGTGCCAGCTCCCGGACAGGGGAGGCAAATGAAGCTTTCTTT	CASSRTGEANEAFF
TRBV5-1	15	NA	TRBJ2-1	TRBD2	TGCGCCAGCAGCCCCCGGGACTACGTAAACAATGAGCAGTTCTTC	CASSPRDYVNNEQFF
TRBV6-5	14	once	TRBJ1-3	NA	TGTGCCAGCAGTTACTCGATCTATGGAAACACCATATATTTT	CASSYSIYGNTIYF
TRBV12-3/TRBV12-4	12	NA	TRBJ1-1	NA	TGTGCCAGCAGTTTAGCGCGGTATGAAGCTTTCTTT	CASSLARYEAFF
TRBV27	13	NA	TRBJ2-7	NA	TGTGCCAGCAGTTTATCGAGCCCCCACGAGCAGTACTTC	CASSLSSPHEQYF
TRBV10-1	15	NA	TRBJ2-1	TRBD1	TGCGCCAGCACCGTGGGACAGGGATACTACAATGAGCAGTTCTTC	CASTVGQGYYNEQFF
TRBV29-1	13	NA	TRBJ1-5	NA	TGCAGCGTTGGCGGGAATAGCAATCAGCCCCAGCATTTT	CSVGGNSNQPQHF